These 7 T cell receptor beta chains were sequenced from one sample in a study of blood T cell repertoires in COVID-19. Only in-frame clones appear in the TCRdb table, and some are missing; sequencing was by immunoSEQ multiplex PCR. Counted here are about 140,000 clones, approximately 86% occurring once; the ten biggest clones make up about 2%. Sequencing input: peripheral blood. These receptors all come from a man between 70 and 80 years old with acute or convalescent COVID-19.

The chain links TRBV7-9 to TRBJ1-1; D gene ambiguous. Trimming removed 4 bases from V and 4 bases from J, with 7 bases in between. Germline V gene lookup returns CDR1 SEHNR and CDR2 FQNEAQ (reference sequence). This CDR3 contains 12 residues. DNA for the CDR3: TGTGCCAGCAGCTCCGGTCCCACTGAAGCTTTCTTT. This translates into CASSSGPTEAFF.

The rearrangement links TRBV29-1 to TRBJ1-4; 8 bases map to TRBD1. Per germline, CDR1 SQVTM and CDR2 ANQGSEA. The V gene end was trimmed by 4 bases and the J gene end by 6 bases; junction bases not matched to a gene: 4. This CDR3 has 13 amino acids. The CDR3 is CSVVGTGDEKLFF. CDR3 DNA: TGCAGCGTTGTTGGGACAGGAGATGAAAAACTGTTTTTT.

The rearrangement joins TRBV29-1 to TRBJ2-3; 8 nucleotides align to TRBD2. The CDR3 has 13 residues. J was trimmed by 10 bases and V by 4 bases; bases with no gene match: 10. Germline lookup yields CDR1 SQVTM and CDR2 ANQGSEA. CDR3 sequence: CSVGPAGREAQYF. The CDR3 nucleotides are TGCAGCGTTGGCCCCGCGGGGCGGGAGGCGCAGTATTTT.

CDR3 protein: CASSTRQGASYEQYF. CDR3 sequence (DNA): TGTGCCAGCAGCACCAGACAGGGGGCGTCCTACGAGCAGTACTTC. J is TRBJ2-7 and V is TRBV5-6; 10 nucleotides line up with TRBD1. Unmatched junction bases numbered 5, after V lost 4 bases and J lost 1 base. Germline loops: CDR1 SGHDT, CDR2 YYEEEE. The CDR3 is made up of 15 amino acids.

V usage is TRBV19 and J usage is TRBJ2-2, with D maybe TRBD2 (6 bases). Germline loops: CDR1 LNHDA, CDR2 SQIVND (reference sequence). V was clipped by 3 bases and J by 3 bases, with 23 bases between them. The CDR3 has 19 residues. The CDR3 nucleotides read TGTGCCAGTAGTATTATCGGGGGATGGTCCCGAGACGACACCGGGGAGCTGTTTTTT. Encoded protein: CASSIIGGWSRDDTGELFF.

The chain's CDR3 is CASSLRGYTEAFF. CDR3 in DNA: TGTGCCAGCAGTTTACGGGGTTACACTGAAGCTTTCTTT. This rearrangement joins TRBV12-3 or TRBV12-4 to TRBJ1-1; D remains ambiguous. With 2 bases removed from V and 3 bases from J, the gap between germline ends came to 7 bases. The CDR3 loop spans 13 amino acids.

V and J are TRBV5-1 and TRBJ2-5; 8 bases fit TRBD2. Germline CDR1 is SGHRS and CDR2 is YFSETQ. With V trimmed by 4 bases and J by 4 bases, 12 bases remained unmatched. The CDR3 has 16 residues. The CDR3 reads CASSPRRRGARETQYF. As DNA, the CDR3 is TGCGCCAGCAGCCCGCGGCGGCGGGGGGCCCGAGAGACCCAGTACTTC.